One sample yielded the 14 T cell receptor beta chains listed below, sequenced in a study of T-cell reconstitution after alpha-beta-depleted transplantation in children (dated by TCRdb to 2015 to 2016). Receptors were amplified or captured by PCR. The reads were generated on an Illumina HiSeq 2500. TCR library preparation used molecular barcoding, with unique molecular identifiers applied to normalize quantification of the TCRbeta repertoire. TCRdb took the public reads, trimmed them with fastp at Q25, ran MiXCR for clone calling and kept in-frame beta chains. Merged by CDR3 protein, the rows form single entries marked with the most common genes and DNA. The sample yields 250,000 to 300,000 distinct CDR3 sequences; about 10% were counted once. 10% of the sample goes to the ten largest clones. The sample was PBMCs from the stem cell graft donor, taken from the stem cell graft. These receptors were obtained from a human donor who donated a stem cell graft to a child with SCID.

This clonotype has a handful of counts. The gene calls are TRBV12-3 or TRBV12-4 and TRBJ2-1; 9 bases are a match to TRBD2. V gave up 3 bases and J gave up 6 bases; unmatched junction bases: 18. CDR3 size: 19 residues. The CDR3 reads CASSLLPSGAGGTINEQFF. The CDR3 coding sequence is TGTGCCAGCAGTTTGTTACCTAGCGGGGCCGGAGGGACAATCAATGAGCAGTTCTTC.

This clonotype was seen a handful of times. CDR3 bases: TGTGCCAGCAGGGCGGGACACCCTTCCTACGAGCAGTACTTC. Its protein product is CASRAGHPSYEQYF. The V gene is TRBV6-1, the J gene TRBJ2-7; D tentatively reads TRBD1 or TRBD2 (6 bases each). Germline assignment: CDR1 MNHNS and CDR2 SASEGT. The V end lost 6 bases, the J end lost 1 base, and 13 bases lay between the germline ends. This CDR3 region has 14 residues.

This clonotype was counted at least ten times. The chain joins TRBV12-3 or TRBV12-4 to TRBJ2-7; D unresolved. V lost 6 bases to trimming and J lost 2 bases, with 14 bases between them. This CDR3 is built from 14 residues. The CDR3 nucleotides read TGTGCCAGCAGCGAACGCGGCAGAACCTACGAGCAGTACTTC. Amino acids: CASSERGRTYEQYF.

This clonotype has ten or more counts. The J gene is TRBJ1-2, the V gene TRBV5-1; tentative D call: TRBD1 (5 bases). Trimming pared 0 bases from V and 4 bases from J, leaving 10 bases between. There are 14 residues in the CDR3. The germline CDR1 and CDR2 sequences are SGHRS and YFSETQ. CDR3 DNA sequence: TGCGCCAGCAGCTTGGACGGGGCCGGCTATGGCTACACCTTC. It yields the protein CASSLDGAGYGYTF.

This clonotype has a count of ten or more. V gene TRBV7-3 combines with J gene TRBJ2-3; the D is unclear. CDR1 and CDR2 (germline): SGHTA, FQGTGA. V lost 4 bases to trimming and J lost 0 bases, with 8 bases between them. This CDR3 is built from 14 residues. The CDR3 sequence: CASSSMPSTDTQYF. The CDR3 DNA is TGTGCCAGCAGCTCCATGCCCAGCACAGATACGCAGTATTTT.

This clonotype was picked up many times. This chain connects TRBV27 to TRBJ1-2; tentative D call: TRBD1 (6 bases). V lost 5 bases and J 7 bases, leaving 20 bases between the germline ends. The CDR3 covers 15 residues. Germline lookup yields CDR1 MNHEY and CDR2 SMNVEV (reference sequence). The CDR3 DNA follows: TGTGCCAGCAGTGCAGCAGGTTGGGGGGGCGGTGGCTACACCTTC. It codes for CASSAAGWGGGGYTF.

This clonotype was seen repeatedly, ten times or more. The chain couples TRBV11-2 to TRBJ2-3; D is undetermined. Germline-derived CDR1 and CDR2 are SGHAT and FQNNGV. The CDR3 is 14 amino acids. V was cut by 7 bases and J by 2 bases, with 13 bases left in between. CDR3 nucleotide sequence: TGTGCCAGCACCCCCAGGTGGATCACAGATACGCAGTATTTT. Translating gives CASTPRWITDTQYF.

The J gene is TRBJ1-6, the V gene TRBV12-3 or TRBV12-4; tentative D call: TRBD1 (5 bases). CDR3 length equals 16 residues. Trimming took off 6 bases at V and 0 bases at J, with 12 bases between the two ends. CDR3 amino acids: CASRPRASSYNSPLHF. The CDR3 coding sequence is TGTGCCAGCAGGCCCAGGGCTAGCTCCTATAATTCACCCCTCCACTTT.

This clonotype was seen ten or more times. The chain employs TRBV3-1 and TRBJ2-3; 11 bases agree with TRBD1. V lost 0 bases to trimming and J lost 4 bases; unmatched junction nucleotides: 6. This CDR3 has 17 amino acids. Germline V lookup: CDR1 LGHDT, CDR2 YNNKEL (reference sequence). In DNA form, the CDR3 reads TGTGCCAGCAGCCAAGAATGGACAGGGGGCGAGTCAGATACGCAGTATTTT. This gives the protein CASSQEWTGGESDTQYF.

There are a few counts of this clonotype. V is TRBV7-3 and J is TRBJ2-1; D perhaps matches TRBD1 (5 bases). The germline gives CDR1 SGHTA, CDR2 FQGTGA. The CDR3 loop spans 11 amino acids. Trimming shortened V by 4 bases and J by 9 bases, and 7 bases separated the two germline ends. CDR3 sequence (DNA): TGTGCCAGCAGCTCAGGGTCTGAGCAGTTCTTC. Translating gives CASSSGSEQFF.

The V call is TRBV5-8, the J call TRBJ1-1; D is unresolved. Deletions cut 4 bases from V and 0 bases from J, with 13 bases between. CDR1 is SGHTS, CDR2 YDEGEE, per germline. The CDR3 is made up of 15 amino acids. The CDR3 nucleotides are TGTGCCAGCAGCCCGAGCGTGGGGATGAACACTGAAGCTTTCTTT. It is translated as CASSPSVGMNTEAFF.

This clonotype appeared a few times. J is TRBJ1-6 and V is TRBV5-1; D gene uncertain. The germline V gene has CDR1 SGHRS and CDR2 YFSETQ. V lost 1 base, J lost 0 bases, and 11 bases lay in between. CDR3 size: 17 residues. CDR3 sequence reads: CASSLLGGSSYNSPLHF. CDR3 bases: TGCGCCAGCAGCTTGTTAGGAGGAAGCTCCTATAATTCACCCCTCCACTTT.

This sequence joins TRBV7-8 and TRBJ2-5; no clear D. CDR1 and CDR2 from the germline V gene are SGHVS and FQNEAQ. The V end lost 6 bases, the J end lost 6 bases, and 11 bases lay between the germline ends. This CDR3 spans 12 amino acids. CDR3 amino acids: CASSQIPQTQYF. As DNA, the CDR3 is TGTGCCAGCAGTCAAATCCCCCAGACCCAGTACTTC.

This chain uses TRBV6-9 with TRBJ1-5; 9 bases are a match to TRBD1. The CDR3 sequence is 16 residues long. Germline V CDR1 and CDR2: MNHGY, SVAAGI. Trimming took 5 bases from V and 1 from J; bases not matched to a gene: 6. The CDR3 loop is CASSQDRGISNQPQHF. The CDR3, as DNA: TGTGCCAGCAGTCAGGACAGGGGAATAAGCAATCAGCCCCAGCATTTT.